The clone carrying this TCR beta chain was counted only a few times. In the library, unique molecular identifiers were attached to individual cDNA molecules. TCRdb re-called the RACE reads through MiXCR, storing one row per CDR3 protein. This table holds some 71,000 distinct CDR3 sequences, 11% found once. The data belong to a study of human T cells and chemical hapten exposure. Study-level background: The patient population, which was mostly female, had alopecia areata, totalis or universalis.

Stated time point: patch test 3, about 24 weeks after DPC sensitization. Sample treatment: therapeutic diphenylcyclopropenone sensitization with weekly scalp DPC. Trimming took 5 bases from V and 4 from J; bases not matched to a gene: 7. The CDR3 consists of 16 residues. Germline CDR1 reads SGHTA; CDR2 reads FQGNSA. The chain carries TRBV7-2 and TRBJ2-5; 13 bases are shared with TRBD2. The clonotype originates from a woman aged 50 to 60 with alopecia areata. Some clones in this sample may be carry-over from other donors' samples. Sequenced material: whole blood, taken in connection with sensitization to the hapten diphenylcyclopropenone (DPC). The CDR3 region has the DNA TGTGCCAGCAGCCTCGGACTAGCGGGGGCCCGAGAGACCCAGTACTTC. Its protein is CASSLGLAGARETQYF.